This T cell receptor beta chain came from a study of T cells in Graves' hyperthyroidism and ophthalmopathy. About the study: Before treatment of any kind, peripheral blood was taken at initial diagnosis. Overall study results and limits: Classification by a 13 V-J model distinguished ophthalmopathy from stable hyperthyroidism.

Per germline, CDR1 SEHNR and CDR2 FQNEAQ (reference sequence). CDR3 size: 15 residues. The trim removed 3 bases at V and 7 bases at J, leaving 7 bases unmatched. It was RNA transcripts that yielded the amplified TCR beta CDR3 regions. The study used the HTBI primer set for a first-round RT-PCR of the TCR CDR3. TCRdb reanalysed the multiplex PCR reads using MiXCR and keeps one entry per CDR3 protein. The sample shows some 570,000 distinct CDR3 sequences, over 12% of them seen only once. Exclusion criteria comprised uncontrolled infection, other autoimmune disease, pregnancy or lactation. This clonotype was seen a few times. Antigen unknown.

The clonotype originates from a woman in her late teens or twenties with Graves' ophthalmopathy. The sequenced sample consisted of blood. V is TRBV7-9 and J is TRBJ2-1, with TRBD2 matching 9 bases. The DNA of the CDR3 is TGTGCCAGCAGCTTTCTAGCGGGAATGTTAAATGAGCAGTTCTTC. Protein sequence: CASSFLAGMLNEQFF. The whole variable domain, filled in from reference TRBV7-9 and TRBJ2-1, reads DTGVSQNPRHKITKRGQNVTFRCDPISEHNRLYWYRQTLGQGPEFLTYFQNEAQLEKSRLLSDRFSAERPKGSFSTLEIQRTEQGDSAMYLCASSFLAGMLNEQFFGPGTRLTVL.